These 24 T cell receptor beta chains share one sample of origin, sequenced in a study of blood T cells in healthy people across ages. Then a second PCR, running roughly 7 to 11 cycles, was carried out with a sample-barcoded 5' primer and a J-beta primer mix. Via MiXCR, TCRdb re-called the 5' RACE reads, giving one row per CDR3 protein. The table has fewer than 2,000,000 distinct CDR3 sequences, roughly two fifths seen once. Sequencing used blood. The receptor source for this set is a human donor in good health.

The V and J genes are TRBV7-2 and TRBJ1-5; 7 bases agree with TRBD1. This CDR3 contains 15 residues. With V trimmed by 5 bases and J by 5 bases, 9 bases remained unmatched. In germline, CDR1 is SGHTA, CDR2 FQGNSA. CDR3 DNA sequence: TGTGCCAGCAGCCCGACAGGGTATCAAGATCAGCCCCAGCATTTT. Protein product: CASSPTGYQDQPQHF. Based on the CDR3 plus reference TRBV7-2 and TRBJ1-5, the full variable domain is GAGVSQSPSNKVTEKGKDVELRCDPISGHTALYWYRQSLGQGLEFLIYFQGNSAPDKSGLPSDRFSAERTGGSVSTLTIQRTQQEDSAVYLCASSPTGYQDQPQHFGDGTRLSIL.

The J gene is TRBJ1-1, the V gene TRBV9; D uncertain. Germline V gives CDR1 SGDLS, CDR2 YYNGEE. This CDR3 has 15 residues. Trimming pared 4 bases from V and 1 base from J, leaving 14 bases between. CDR3 sequence reads: CASSPSGNPNTEAFF. As DNA, the CDR3 is TGTGCCAGCAGCCCCTCGGGGAACCCGAACACTGAAGCTTTCTTT.

About this clonotype itself: This likely comes from a read error, as the CDR3 has no conserved phenylalanine or tryptophan at its end. The chain is built from TRBV13 and TRBJ2-5; 8 nucleotides line up with TRBD1. J gave up 11 bases and V 4 bases, and 12 bases lay outside the gene matches. Looked up from germline, CDR1 is PRHDT and CDR2 is FYEKMQ (reference sequence). This CDR3 is 14 amino acids long. The CDR3 bases are TGTGCCAGCAGCTCTGGACAGGGATTATGGGAGCAGTACGTC. It translates to CASSSGQGLWEQYV.

V usage is TRBV28 and J usage is TRBJ1-2; D gene unclear. The length of the CDR3 is 15 residues. Per the germline V gene, CDR1 is MDHEN and CDR2 is SYDVKM. Trimming shortened V by 5 bases and J by 2 bases, and 15 bases separated the two germline ends. The CDR3 loop is CASSPSDLNNYGYTF. In DNA, the CDR3 is TGTGCCAGCAGTCCCAGCGACCTAAACAACTATGGCTACACCTTC.

This clonotype has a single count. V usage is TRBV7-8 and J usage is TRBJ2-1; D gene uncertain. This CDR3 contains 13 residues. CDR1 is SGHVS, CDR2 FQNEAQ, per germline. The V gene lost 5 bases and the J gene lost 5 bases, with 10 bases spanning the gap. The CDR3 sequence is CASSLLTDNEQFF. CDR3 coding DNA: TGTGCCAGCAGCCTACTAACAGACAATGAGCAGTTCTTC.

This clonotype was picked up a small number of times. The genes are TRBV9 and TRBJ2-7; 11 bases line up with TRBD2. The J call could be wrong; TRBJ2-5 is a better fit for the DNA end. Germline CDR1 and CDR2: SGDLS and YYNGEE. The CDR3 is 16 residues long. In DNA, the CDR3 is TGTGCCAGCAGCGTAGGAACTAGCGGGGGATTCGGGACCCAGTACTTC. It encodes CASSVGTSGGFGTQYF.

The CDR3: CASSEELLGAGGNEQFF. CDR3 DNA: TGTGCCAGCAGTGAAGAACTTCTTGGAGCGGGGGGGAATGAGCAGTTCTTC. The chain joins TRBV2 to TRBJ2-1; TRBD2 matches 10 bases. The CDR3 covers 17 residues. Per the germline V gene, CDR1 is SNHLY and CDR2 is FYNNEI. V lost 1 base and J lost 7; bases outside the gene matches: 10.

This clonotype was seen a handful of times. The chain has TRBV12-3 or TRBV12-4 and TRBJ2-7; 9 nucleotides line up with TRBD2. Trimming at V came to 5 bases and at J to 0 bases, leaving 5 bases not matched to a gene. The CDR3 loop spans 15 amino acids. The DNA of the CDR3 is TGTGCCAGCAGTCCTAGCGGGGACATCTCCTACGAGCAGTACTTC. Residues: CASSPSGDISYEQYF.

CDR3 protein: CASSPDQGARTEAFF. The CDR3 DNA sequence: TGTGCCAGCTCACCCGACCAGGGGGCGAGGACTGAAGCTTTCTTT. This rearrangement joins TRBV18 to TRBJ1-1, with TRBD1 matching over 8 bases. The J segment lost 5 bases and the V segment lost 3 bases, leaving 8 bases of the junction unmatched. Germline CDR1 is KGHSH and CDR2 is LQKENI. This CDR3 comprises 15 residues.

This clonotype came up a few times. V and J are TRBV6-2 or TRBV6-3 and TRBJ2-1, with D perhaps TRBD1 (5 bases). The length of the CDR3 is 11 residues. The ends were cut back, 6 bases at V and 9 bases at J, with 9 bases in the middle. Looked up from germline, CDR1 is MNHEY and CDR2 is SVGEGT. The CDR3 protein is CASSGRGEQFF. DNA for the CDR3: TGTGCCAGCAGCGGTAGGGGTGAGCAGTTCTTC.

The J gene is TRBJ2-6, the V gene TRBV5-1; D tentatively reads TRBD1 or TRBD2 (6 bases each). Germline V CDR1 and CDR2: SGHRS, YFSETQ. The CDR3 consists of 18 residues. V lost 6 bases and J 3 bases, leaving 22 bases between the germline ends. Here the CDR3 DNA reads TGCGCCAGCAACCCGGAGGGGGGCCTCTTGATTGGGGCCAACGTCCTGACTTTC. Protein sequence: CASNPEGGLLIGANVLTF.

The genes are TRBV5-6 and TRBJ2-1; D remains ambiguous. The CDR3 totals 14 residues. V was pared by 2 bases and J by 4 bases, with 10 bases between. Germline CDR1 and CDR2: SGHDT and YYEEEE. The CDR3 here is CASSFLSVYNEQFF. As DNA, the CDR3 is TGTGCCAGCAGCTTCCTAAGCGTATACAATGAGCAGTTCTTC.

In this sample, this clonotype turned up a few times. This rearrangement joins TRBV7-9 to TRBJ2-3; D remains unclear. The germline V gene has CDR1 SEHNR and CDR2 FQNEAQ (reference sequence). The ends were cut back, 5 bases at V and 2 bases at J, with 8 bases in the middle. This CDR3 region has 13 residues. The CDR3, as DNA: TGTGCCAGCAGCCCACTGAACACAGATACGCAGTATTTT. Translating gives CASSPLNTDTQYF.

This clonotype was found many times. This chain links TRBV10-3 with TRBJ2-7, with D unresolved. The CDR3 contains 14 residues. Germline CDR1 reads ENHRY; CDR2 reads SYGVKD. V lost 0 bases and J lost 0, with 6 bases in between. CDR3 region: CAISESGSSYEQYF. DNA of the CDR3: TGTGCCATCAGTGAGTCAGGTTCCTCCTACGAGCAGTACTTC.

This clonotype has only a few counts. The rearrangement links TRBV25-1 to TRBJ2-7, with D possibly being TRBD1 (6 bases). V lost 7 bases, J lost 6 bases, and 25 bases lay in between. This CDR3 is built from 16 residues. Germline V CDR1 and CDR2: MGHDK, SYGVNS. CDR3 amino acids: CASTGKGVARRSEQYF. In DNA, the CDR3 is TGTGCCAGCACTGGGAAGGGGGTGGCTAGACGGAGCGAGCAGTACTTC.

This clonotype was observed a few times. The V and J genes are TRBV7-2 and TRBJ2-7, with 8 positions matching TRBD2. The CDR3 extends over 18 amino acids. J was trimmed by 0 bases and V by 5 bases; bases with no gene match: 15. Germline V gene lookup returns CDR1 SGHTA and CDR2 FQGNSA. The CDR3 DNA reads TGTGCCAGCAGCCTCTTAAGGGGCAATAGCGGGGCCTCCTACGAGCAGTACTTC. Its protein is CASSLLRGNSGASYEQYF.

This clonotype was seen only a few times. V gene TRBV29-1 combines with J gene TRBJ1-4; weak D call: TRBD1 (5 bases). The CDR3 has 14 residues. V was clipped by 7 bases and J by 2 bases, with 14 bases between them. Germline V gene lookup returns CDR1 SQVTM and CDR2 ANQGSEA. The CDR3, as DNA: TGCAGCGCTCCCTCCGGGGGGACTAATGAAAAACTGTTTTTT. Translated, it gives CSAPSGGTNEKLFF.

This clonotype was seen at least ten times. The chain links TRBV12-3 or TRBV12-4 to TRBJ1-2; D gene ambiguous. V lost 6 bases to trimming and J lost 2 bases, with 7 bases between them. CDR3 length: 12 amino acids. CDR3 loop: CASRDGNYGYTF. Here the CDR3 DNA reads TGTGCCAGCAGGGACGGAAACTATGGCTACACCTTC.

In nucleotides, the CDR3 is TGTGCCAGCACTCACAGGGGGAGGGGGGGAGATACGCAGTATTTT. It yields the protein CASTHRGRGGDTQYF. This chain links TRBV12-3 or TRBV12-4 with TRBJ2-3; D is possibly TRBD1 (8 bases). This CDR3 spans 15 amino acids. Trimming removed 7 bases at V and 5 bases at J, with 19 bases between.

The chain uses TRBV5-1 and TRBJ2-5; D is unresolved. The end of the DNA aligns better with TRBJ2-7, so the J call may be wrong. This CDR3 has 16 amino acids. CDR1 SGHRS and CDR2 YFSETQ come from the germline V gene. The CDR3 bases are TGCGCCAGCAGCGGTAACAGCGCTTCCTTGGGGTACGAGCAGTACTTC. Its translation: CASSGNSASLGYEQYF.

This chain links TRBV7-9 with TRBJ1-5, with unresolved D. Germline CDR1 is SEHNR and CDR2 is FQNEAQ (reference sequence). Trimming shortened V by 5 bases and J by 3 bases, and 11 bases separated the two germline ends. The CDR3 is made up of 14 amino acids. The CDR3 bases are TGTGCCAGCAGCCCAAACGGGGACAATCAGCCCCAGCATTTT. Translating it yields CASSPNGDNQPQHF.

This clonotype was seen more than once but under ten times. The chain is built from TRBV4-2 and TRBJ1-5; possibly TRBD1 for D (5 bases). Germline values: CDR1 LGHNA, CDR2 YNFKEQ. The CDR3 totals 18 residues. V shed 0 bases and J shed 6 bases, with 21 bases lying between them. The CDR3 DNA reads TGTGCCAGCAGCCAAGATCTCTTCTCGGCAGGGTGGGGTCAGCCCCAGCATTTT. As protein: CASSQDLFSAGWGQPQHF.

This clonotype was counted a few times. A much larger clonotype is one base distant, so this may be a read error. The chain combines TRBV27 with TRBJ2-1; D remains unclear. Trimming removed 7 bases at V and 4 bases at J, with 5 bases between. Germline lookup yields CDR1 MNHEY and CDR2 SMNVEV (reference sequence). This CDR3 has 11 amino acids. Written as DNA, the CDR3 is TGTGCCAGCAATGGTTACAATGAGCAGTTCTTC. Translation gives CASNGYNEQFF.

This chain uses TRBV4-1 with TRBJ2-1; D is perhaps TRBD1 or TRBD2 (5 bases each). There are 17 residues in the CDR3. CDR1 MGHRA and CDR2 YSYEKL come from the germline V gene. Trimming pared 4 bases from V and 5 bases from J, leaving 21 bases between. The DNA for the CDR3 is TGCGCCAGCAGCCTCAGACTGGGACCCACCTCTAACAATGAGCAGTTCTTC. This gives the protein CASSLRLGPTSNNEQFF.